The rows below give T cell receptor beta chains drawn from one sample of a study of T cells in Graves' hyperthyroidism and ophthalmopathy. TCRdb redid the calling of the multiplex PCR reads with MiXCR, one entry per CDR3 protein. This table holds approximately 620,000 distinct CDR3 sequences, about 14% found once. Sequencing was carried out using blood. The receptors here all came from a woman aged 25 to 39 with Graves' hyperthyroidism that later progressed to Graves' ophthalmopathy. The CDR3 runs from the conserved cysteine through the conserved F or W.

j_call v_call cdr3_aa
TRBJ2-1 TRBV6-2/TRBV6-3 CASSYGGKEQFF
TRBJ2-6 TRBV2 CARAGTAHSGANVLTF
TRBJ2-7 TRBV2 CASSRDGHYEQYF
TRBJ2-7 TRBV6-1 CASRLQRGSSYEQYF
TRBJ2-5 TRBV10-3 CAISDLAGKETQYF
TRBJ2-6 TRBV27 CATRSGSGANVLTF
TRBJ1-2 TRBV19 CASSMYAAGDYGYTF
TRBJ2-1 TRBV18 CASSPSWFGMNEQFF
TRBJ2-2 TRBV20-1 CSASPLAGTGELFF
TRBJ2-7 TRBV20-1 CSATLAGGPYEQYF
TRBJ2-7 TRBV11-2 CASTRTETYEQYF
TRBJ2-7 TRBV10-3 CAISRLEGDEQYF
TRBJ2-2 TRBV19 CASTLSRSGELFF
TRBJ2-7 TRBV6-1 CASRARQGLPYEQYF
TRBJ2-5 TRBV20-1 CSASRGLRGRETQYF
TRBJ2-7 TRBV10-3 CAITGQGAREQYF
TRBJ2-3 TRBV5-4 CASSFRSGEASTDTQYF
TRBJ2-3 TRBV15 CATSRDRPVDTQYF
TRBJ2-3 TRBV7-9 CASSLVTPDTQYF
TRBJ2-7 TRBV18 CASSPSGRAHEQYF
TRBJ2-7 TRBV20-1 CSARVPSGFYEQYF
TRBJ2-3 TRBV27 CASRSLLAGGIDTQYF
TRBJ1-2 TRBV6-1 CATGWNYGYTF
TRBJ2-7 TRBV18 CASGPRDSYEQYF